Below are 31 T cell receptor beta chains sequenced from a single sample in a study of cytomegalovirus exposure and HLA in healthy donors. PCR used 60 Vbeta primers and 13 Jbeta primers. Libraries were prepared by immunoSEQ multiplex PCR; TCRdb keeps only in-frame clonotypes and omits some of them. The data contain more than 140,000 clones, roughly four fifths of them singletons. Sample: PBMCs. The receptors stem from a man aged 18 to 35 in good health and CMV-seropositive.

This clone was counted only a few times. V usage is TRBV6-5 and J usage is TRBJ2-3, with TRBD1 matching over 11 bases. The V gene end was trimmed by 2 bases and the J gene end by 3 bases; junction bases not matched to a gene: 4. The germline CDR1 and CDR2 sequences are MNHEY and SVGAGI. There are 16 residues in the CDR3. CDR3 residues: CASSYAGTGGTDTQYF. CDR3 nucleotide sequence: TGTGCCAGCAGTTACGCCGGGACAGGGGGGACAGATACGCAGTATTTT.

The genes are TRBV28 and TRBJ2-1; TRBD1 agrees at 7 bases. Germline V gives CDR1 MDHEN, CDR2 SYDVKM. The CDR3 is 17 amino acids. Losses at the gene ends were 6 bases for V and 8 bases for J; bases not matched to a gene: 19. This chain's CDR3 is CASSQPRTGGSGDEQFF. In DNA, the CDR3 is TGTGCCAGCAGCCAACCTAGGACAGGAGGCTCTGGAGATGAGCAGTTCTTC.

The gene calls are TRBV5-1 and TRBJ2-1; 10 positions match TRBD1. CDR1 and CDR2 from the germline V gene are SGHRS and YFSETQ. The CDR3 totals 16 residues. Unmatched junction bases numbered 4, after V lost 0 bases and J lost 4 bases. The CDR3, as DNA: TGCGCCAGCAGCTTGGATGGGACAGGGGAATACAATGAGCAGTTCTTC. It yields the protein CASSLDGTGEYNEQFF.

The genes are TRBV28 and TRBJ2-1; weak D call: TRBD2 (5 bases). Germline V CDR1 and CDR2: MDHEN, SYDVKM. The CDR3 extends over 14 amino acids. Trimming pared 3 bases from V and 3 bases from J, leaving 9 bases between. CDR3 residues: CASSFLRGYNEQFF. The CDR3, as DNA: TGTGCCAGCAGTTTCCTCCGGGGCTACAATGAGCAGTTCTTC.

Here the CDR3 reads CASSPLSYEQYF. CDR3 nucleotides: TGTGCCAGCAGTCCTCTCTCCTACGAGCAGTACTTC. This sequence joins TRBV28 and TRBJ2-7, with D uncertain. This CDR3 comprises 12 residues. Trimming left V 5 bases short and J 0 bases short, with 5 bases between. Germline V gives CDR1 MDHEN, CDR2 SYDVKM.

Comment on this clone: Different DNA sequences within this sample yield the same CDR3. The chain carries TRBV2 and TRBJ2-7; D not resolved. V was trimmed by 0 bases and J by 3 bases, leaving 3 bases between them. The CDR3 runs 12 residues. Germline loops: CDR1 SNHLY, CDR2 FYNNEI. CDR3 sequence (DNA): TGTGCCAGCAGTGAAGCGAGCTACGAGCAGTACTTC. It codes for CASSEASYEQYF.

The gene calls are TRBV2 and TRBJ1-5; tentative D call: TRBD1 (5 bases). CDR3 length: 16 amino acids. In germline, CDR1 is SNHLY, CDR2 FYNNEI. Trimming took off 6 bases at V and 7 bases at J, with 22 bases between the two ends. The CDR3 DNA follows: TGTGCCAGCAGCGTTGGGGACTCGGGCTGGGGCCAGCCCCAGCATTTT. Protein product: CASSVGDSGWGQPQHF.

V and J are TRBV5-1 and TRBJ1-1; 8 nucleotides line up with TRBD1. CDR3 size: 16 residues. V lost 0 bases and J lost 0; bases outside the gene matches: 4. Germline CDR1 reads SGHRS; CDR2 reads YFSETQ. CDR3 residues: CASSLGQGWMNTEAFF. The CDR3 region has the DNA TGCGCCAGCAGCTTGGGACAGGGGTGGATGAACACTGAAGCTTTCTTT.

This chain joins TRBV4-1 and TRBJ1-1; D possibly corresponds to TRBD1 (5 bases). Trimming took off 5 bases at V and 5 bases at J, with 15 bases between the two ends. The CDR3 runs to 14 residues. The germline gives CDR1 MGHRA, CDR2 YSYEKL. CDR3 coding DNA: TGCGCCAGCAGCGAGGACACGAGTCGAACTGAAGCTTTCTTT. This translates into CASSEDTSRTEAFF.

The chain employs TRBV19 and TRBJ2-4, with 10 bases that match TRBD2. The CDR3 covers 17 residues. CDR1 is LNHDA, CDR2 SQIVND, per germline (reference sequence). V gave up 1 base and J gave up 5 bases; unmatched junction bases: 8. As DNA, the CDR3 is TGTGCCAGTAGTATAGGGGGAGCGGGAGGGCCCCAAAACATTCAGTACTTC. This codes for CASSIGGAGGPQNIQYF.

This clone was detected a few times. This chain joins TRBV18 and TRBJ2-1, with 8 bases identical to TRBD2. V was clipped by 6 bases and J by 7 bases; unmatched bases: 14. The germline V gene encodes CDR1 KGHSH and CDR2 LQKENI. This CDR3 has 16 residues. In DNA form, the CDR3 reads TGTGCCAGCTCCCAGCAGGAAGCGGGGGTTTCAAATGAGCAGTTCTTC. Translated, it gives CASSQQEAGVSNEQFF.

J is TRBJ2-7 and V is TRBV5-8, with TRBD1 matching over 10 bases. Germline assignment: CDR1 SGHTS and CDR2 YDEGEE. This CDR3 is built from 15 residues. The ends lost 5 bases at V and 3 bases at J; junction bases unmatched: 8. This CDR3 reads CASSNEGTGDYEQYF. The CDR3 DNA reads as TGTGCCAGCAGTAATGAAGGGACAGGGGACTACGAGCAGTACTTC.

The chain links TRBV5-1 to TRBJ1-5; TRBD1 matches 11 bases. Germline CDR1 SGHRS, CDR2 YFSETQ. CDR3 length: 16 residues. The V gene end was trimmed by 3 bases and the J gene end by 6 bases; junction bases not matched to a gene: 8. In DNA, the CDR3 is TGCGCCAGCAGCTCCGTGGGACAGGGGGATCGTCAGCCCCAGCATTTT. It specifies CASSSVGQGDRQPQHF.

The chain links TRBV9 to TRBJ2-1, with TRBD2 as a possible D gene (5 bases). CDR1 is SGDLS, CDR2 YYNGEE, per germline. The CDR3 extends over 15 amino acids. The germline V and J ends were trimmed by 1 base and 4 bases, with 12 bases remaining between them. CDR3 amino acids: CASSVRTVKYNEQFF. CDR3 sequence (DNA): TGTGCCAGCAGCGTACGGACTGTCAAATACAATGAGCAGTTCTTC.

The chain uses TRBV19 and TRBJ2-7; 7 bases map to TRBD1. The V gene's germline CDR1 is LNHDA and CDR2 SQIVND (reference sequence). The trim removed 6 bases at V and 2 bases at J, leaving 10 bases unmatched. This CDR3 is built from 15 residues. The CDR3 DNA follows: TGTGCCAGTAGCCCCTGGGGACAGAGCACCTACGAGCAGTACTTC. As protein: CASSPWGQSTYEQYF.

This chain connects TRBV9 to TRBJ1-5; D is perhaps TRBD1 (6 bases). Trimming left V 3 bases short and J 0 bases short, with 7 bases between. Germline CDR1 reads SGDLS; CDR2 reads YYNGEE. There are 14 residues in the CDR3. CDR3 coding DNA: TGTGCCAGCAGCGAAGGGGGTAGCAATCAGCCCCAGCATTTT. It encodes CASSEGGSNQPQHF.

This chain uses TRBV27 with TRBJ1-4; 9 bases line up with TRBD1. Germline CDR1 MNHEY, CDR2 SMNVEV (reference sequence). This CDR3 has 14 residues. With V trimmed by 6 bases and J by 6 bases, 5 bases remained unmatched. The CDR3 is CASSPRTGDEKLFF. CDR3 DNA sequence: TGTGCCAGCAGCCCGAGGACAGGGGATGAAAAACTGTTTTTT.

This chain uses TRBV7-6 with TRBJ1-1; D gene uncertain. Germline values: CDR1 SGHVS, CDR2 FNYEAQ. Deletions cut 5 bases from V and 4 bases from J, with 8 bases between. The CDR3 runs 12 residues. The CDR3 spells CASSDEGTEAFF. CDR3 in DNA: TGTGCCAGCAGCGATGAGGGCACTGAAGCTTTCTTT.

The rearrangement uses TRBV6-5 and TRBJ1-1; D is ambiguous. V was pared by 3 bases and J by 4 bases, with 9 bases between. This CDR3 contains 13 residues. Germline V gene lookup returns CDR1 MNHEY and CDR2 SVGAGI. This CDR3 reads CASSYMPGTEAFF. In DNA, the CDR3 is TGTGCCAGCAGTTATATGCCGGGCACTGAAGCTTTCTTT.

The table lists this clone with a count of one. This sequence joins TRBV9 and TRBJ1-6; TRBD1 might be the D (5 bases). CDR3 length equals 15 residues. Germline CDR1 reads SGDLS; CDR2 reads YYNGEE. V was cut by 1 base and J by 7 bases, with 12 bases left in between. In DNA form, the CDR3 reads TGTGCCAGCAGCGTACTAGGGGAAGGGAATTCACCCCTCCACTTT. Its protein product is CASSVLGEGNSPLHF.

There are a few counts of this clone. Additional DNA sequences in this sample encode the identical CDR3. The V call is TRBV2, the J call TRBJ1-5; maybe TRBD1 (5 bases). The ends were cut back, 3 bases at V and 2 bases at J, with 8 bases in the middle. The CDR3 runs 14 residues. Germline V gene sequence: CDR1 SNHLY, CDR2 FYNNEI. The CDR3 sequence is CASSEGRGNQPQHF. The CDR3 DNA sequence: TGTGCCAGCAGTGAGGGGCGCGGCAATCAGCCCCAGCATTTT. Full variable domain (rest looked up from reference TRBV2 and TRBJ1-5): EPEVTQTPSHQVTQMGQEVILRCVPISNHLYFYWYRQILGQKVEFLVSFYNNEISEKSEIFDDQFSVERPDGSNFTLKIRSTKLEDSAMYFCASSEGRGNQPQHFGDGTRLSIL.

V is TRBV6-5 and J is TRBJ1-5, with D uncertain. V dropped 2 bases and J dropped 3 bases, with 8 bases sitting between them. This CDR3 is built from 14 residues. Germline CDR1 and CDR2: MNHEY and SVGAGI. The CDR3 reads CASSYLSYNQPQHF. The CDR3 region has the DNA TGTGCCAGCAGTTACCTATCCTACAATCAGCCCCAGCATTTT.

This rearrangement joins TRBV7-8 to TRBJ1-5, with D possibly matching TRBD1 (6 bases). The CDR3 is made up of 15 amino acids. V gave up 4 bases and J gave up 1 base, with 11 bases separating them. The germline V gene has CDR1 SGHVS and CDR2 FQNEAQ. The CDR3 region has the DNA TGTGCCAGCAGCTCGGGGGGCAGAAGCAATCAGCCCCAGCATTTT. Amino acids: CASSSGGRSNQPQHF.

This chain uses TRBV5-1 with TRBJ2-7; D is perhaps TRBD2 (7 bases). The germline gives CDR1 SGHRS, CDR2 YFSETQ. V lost 0 bases to trimming and J lost 4 bases, with 14 bases between them. The CDR3 sequence is 15 residues long. CDR3 coding DNA: TGCGCCAGCAGCTTGGCCAAGGGAGGGGGGTACGAGCAGTACTTC. It is translated as CASSLAKGGGYEQYF.

V usage is TRBV19 and J usage is TRBJ2-7, with TRBD1 identical over 7 bases. Germline CDR1 reads LNHDA; CDR2 reads SQIVND (reference sequence). The ends lost 1 base at V and 3 bases at J; junction bases unmatched: 6. This CDR3 spans 15 amino acids. The CDR3 protein is CASSIGPGQNYEQYF. DNA of the CDR3: TGTGCCAGTAGTATAGGGCCGGGACAGAACTACGAGCAGTACTTC.

The chain carries TRBV7-9 and TRBJ2-7, with D tentatively TRBD1 (5 bases). The V end was cut by 1 base, the J end by 3 bases, with 16 bases between. The CDR3 extends over 16 amino acids. Germline V gene sequence: CDR1 SEHNR, CDR2 FQNEAQ (reference sequence). The CDR3 region is CASSLVSTAYFYEQYF. CDR3 in DNA: TGTGCCAGCAGCTTAGTGTCGACAGCGTATTTCTACGAGCAGTACTTC. The entire variable domain, with the rest obtained from reference TRBV7-9 and TRBJ2-7, is as follows: DTGVSQNPRHKITKRGQNVTFRCDPISEHNRLYWYRQTLGQGPEFLTYFQNEAQLEKSRLLSDRFSAERPKGSFSTLEIQRTEQGDSAMYLCASSLVSTAYFYEQYFGPGTRLTVT.

The genes are TRBV28 and TRBJ1-1, with D perhaps TRBD1 (5 bases). This CDR3 contains 15 residues. The germline V and J ends were trimmed by 3 bases and 4 bases, with 15 bases remaining between them. Germline V gene lookup returns CDR1 MDHEN and CDR2 SYDVKM. CDR3 sequence: CASSFPRAEGTEAFF. The CDR3 DNA follows: TGTGCCAGCAGTTTCCCCAGGGCGGAGGGCACTGAAGCTTTCTTT.

This rearrangement joins TRBV27 to TRBJ1-4; 8 bases fit TRBD1. CDR1 is MNHEY, CDR2 SMNVEV, per germline (reference sequence). This CDR3 has 15 residues. Trimming cost V 5 bases and J 7 bases; bases outside gene matches: 9. Here the CDR3 reads CASSDGGTGGEKLFF. As DNA, the CDR3 is TGTGCCAGCAGTGATGGCGGGACAGGAGGTGAAAAACTGTTTTTT. Using reference TRBV27 and TRBJ1-4 for the parts outside the CDR3, the full variable domain is EAQVTQNPRYLITVTGKKLTVTCSQNMNHEYMSWYRQDPGLGLRQIYYSMNVEVTDKGDVPEGYKVSRKEKRNFPLILESPSPNQTSLYFCASSDGGTGGEKLFFGSGTQLSVL.

The chain uses TRBV5-8 and TRBJ2-5, with TRBD2 matching 9 bases. V shed 4 bases and J 6 bases; nucleotides not matched to a gene: 10. This CDR3 spans 15 amino acids. In germline, CDR1 is SGHTS, CDR2 YDEGEE. The CDR3 loop is CASSLIAGARKTQYF. The CDR3 DNA reads as TGTGCCAGCAGCCTGATAGCGGGGGCTCGGAAGACCCAGTACTTC.

A few counts support this clone. The chain joins TRBV29-1 to TRBJ1-1, with 9 bases identical to TRBD1. Trimming at V came to 5 bases and at J to 7 bases, leaving 14 bases not matched to a gene. Germline CDR1 SQVTM, CDR2 ANQGSEA. CDR3 length: 15 amino acids. As DNA, the CDR3 is TGCAGCGTTCCTACTCTGGGACAGGGCTTGAGTGAAGCTTTCTTT. Its translation: CSVPTLGQGLSEAFF.

The chain is built from TRBV28 and TRBJ2-7; unclear D gene. This CDR3 is 13 amino acids long. The germline V gene has CDR1 MDHEN and CDR2 SYDVKM. With 5 bases removed from V and 4 bases from J, the gap between germline ends came to 12 bases. CDR3 region: CASSPQERYEQYF. CDR3 nucleotides: TGTGCCAGCAGTCCGCAGGAACGGTACGAGCAGTACTTC.